This entry lists 21 T cell receptor beta chains sequenced from one sample in a study of cytomegalovirus exposure and HLA in healthy donors. PCR used 60 Vbeta primers and 13 Jbeta primers. Sequenced by immunoSEQ multiplex PCR; TCRdb stores in-frame clones only, minus some. In the table there are 89,000 or so clones, over 70% of which are singletons. The specimen was PBMCs. These receptors were taken from a man between 18 and 29 years old in good health and CMV-seropositive.

V is TRBV6-6 and J is TRBJ2-1; tentatively, D is TRBD2 (6 bases). The CDR3 totals 16 residues. Trimming removed 7 bases at V and 2 bases at J, with 18 bases between. Germline CDR1 and CDR2: MNHNY and SVGAGI (reference sequence). The CDR3 DNA is TGTGCCAGCACCGCTCTAGCGAGGGTCCCCTACAATGAGCAGTTCTTC. Its protein product is CASTALARVPYNEQFF.

The J gene is TRBJ1-4, the V gene TRBV5-5; 7 positions agree with TRBD1. This CDR3 is built from 16 residues. Trimming took 2 bases from V and 3 from J; bases not matched to a gene: 7. Germline CDR1 is SGHKS and CDR2 is YYEKEE (reference sequence). CDR3 bases: TGTGCCAGCAGCTTCAACAGGGGACCCCCTAATGAAAAACTGTTTTTT. Its protein is CASSFNRGPPNEKLFF.

The V gene is TRBV27, the J gene TRBJ2-2; possible D gene TRBD2, 5 bases. Germline CDR1 MNHEY, CDR2 SMNVEV (reference sequence). Trimming pared 5 bases from V and 6 bases from J, leaving 10 bases between. There are 13 residues in the CDR3. The CDR3 coding sequence is TGTGCCAGCAGTACTAGTCTGGCCGGGGAGCTGTTTTTT. It specifies CASSTSLAGELFF.

The chain joins TRBV27 to TRBJ1-1; 7 nucleotides agree with TRBD1. The length of the CDR3 is 14 residues. The trim removed 6 bases at V and 3 bases at J, leaving 7 bases unmatched. Germline V lookup: CDR1 MNHEY, CDR2 SMNVEV (reference sequence). CDR3 in amino acids: CASRGGGGYTEAFF. CDR3 in DNA: TGTGCCAGCAGAGGGGGCGGTGGGTACACTGAAGCTTTCTTT.

In its sample, this clone was seen a few times. The genes are TRBV6-1 and TRBJ2-1, with 9 bases aligning to TRBD2. Trimming at V came to 5 bases and at J to 5 bases, leaving 4 bases not matched to a gene. Germline CDR1 reads MNHNS; CDR2 reads SASEGT. This CDR3 contains 14 residues. The CDR3 DNA follows: TGTGCCAGCAGTCCTAGCGGGGAAAACAATGAGCAGTTCTTC. It is translated as CASSPSGENNEQFF.

This chain uses TRBV30 with TRBJ2-6; D gene unclear. CDR1 and CDR2 (germline): GTSNPN, SVGIG (reference sequence). V lost 3 bases, J lost 1 base, and 7 bases lay in between. The CDR3 is made up of 14 amino acids. The DNA of the CDR3 is TGTGCCTGGAGCGAGTATTCTGGGGCCAACGTCCTGACTTTC. This sequence encodes CAWSEYSGANVLTF.

The CDR3 coding sequence is TGCAGCGTTGTTTCGGGTTTTGGCACCGGGGAGCTGTTTTTT. Translated, it gives CSVVSGFGTGELFF. The chain recombines TRBV29-1 with TRBJ2-2, with D unresolved. Germline CDR1 is SQVTM and CDR2 is ANQGSEA. The CDR3 covers 14 residues. Between the trimmed V and J ends, which lost 4 bases and 4 bases, there was a span of 13 bases.

The chain recombines TRBV5-4 with TRBJ1-6, with TRBD1 matching over 8 bases. Germline V CDR1 and CDR2: SGHNT, YYREEE (reference sequence). The CDR3 loop spans 15 amino acids. Trimming took 4 bases from V and 7 from J; bases not matched to a gene: 7. The DNA of the CDR3 is TGTGCCAGCAGCCGTCCGACAGGGGACAATTCACCCCTCCACTTT. This encodes CASSRPTGDNSPLHF.

The V call is TRBV10-3, the J call TRBJ2-7, with TRBD2 matching 12 bases. There are 19 residues in the CDR3. Germline V gene data show CDR1 as ENHRY and CDR2 as SYGVKD. The V and J ends lost 0 bases and 4 bases, in that order; junction bases with no gene match: 13. The CDR3 nucleotides are TGTGCCATCAGTGAGTCTACTAGCGGGGGGTCCGTCTTGGGTTACGAGCAGTACTTC. Protein sequence: CAISESTSGGSVLGYEQYF.

V gene TRBV5-1 combines with J gene TRBJ2-2; no clear D. The CDR3 spans 14 residues. The V and J ends lost 6 bases and 4 bases respectively, with 13 bases between them. CDR1 and CDR2 (germline): SGHRS, YFSETQ. Here the CDR3 reads CASKNTAGTGELFF. The CDR3 region has the DNA TGCGCCAGCAAAAACACAGCCGGCACCGGGGAGCTGTTTTTT.

This clone was counted many times. The chain joins TRBV6-5 to TRBJ2-4; D might be TRBD1 (6 bases). The ends were cut back, 6 bases at V and 10 bases at J, with 19 bases in the middle. Germline V CDR1 and CDR2: MNHEY, SVGAGI. CDR3 length: 14 amino acids. The CDR3 DNA is TGTGCCAGCAGACCCAGGGGACCCGCGAGGATTCAGTACTTC. Amino acid sequence: CASRPRGPARIQYF.

This chain uses TRBV7-9 with TRBJ1-5, with 7 positions matching TRBD1. The V gene's germline CDR1 is SEHNR and CDR2 FQNEAQ (reference sequence). V lost 4 bases and J lost 9; bases outside the gene matches: 15. CDR3 length equals 16 residues. Here the CDR3 DNA reads TGTGCCAGCAGCTCCCTACAGGGGAATATAGATATGCCCCAGCATTTT. As protein: CASSSLQGNIDMPQHF.

The genes are TRBV14 and TRBJ2-7; 9 nucleotides match TRBD1. J lost 5 bases, V lost 6 bases, and 11 bases had no gene match. This CDR3 contains 15 residues. Germline V gene data show CDR1 as SGHDN and CDR2 as FVKESK. In DNA form, the CDR3 reads TGTGCCAGCAGACAACGACAGGGGGAGACGGACGAGCAGTACTTC. Translating gives CASRQRQGETDEQYF.

This clone came up a few times. This chain links TRBV6-1 with TRBJ1-2; D not certain. The CDR3 is made up of 15 amino acids. V shed 5 bases and J shed 5 bases, with 18 bases lying between them. Per the germline V gene, CDR1 is MNHNS and CDR2 is SASEGT. The CDR3 DNA reads as TGTGCCAGCAGTTCAACGTACAGCGGGAGTTATGGCTACACCTTC. This codes for CASSSTYSGSYGYTF.

This sequence joins TRBV28 and TRBJ2-1, with D possibly TRBD2 on 5 matching bases. V was pared by 2 bases and J by 8 bases, with 7 bases between. Germline loops: CDR1 MDHEN, CDR2 SYDVKM. This CDR3 is 12 amino acids long. The CDR3 region is CASSLVGDEQFF. The CDR3 DNA is TGTGCCAGCAGTTTAGTGGGAGATGAGCAGTTCTTC.

This chain links TRBV28 with TRBJ2-3; TRBD1 might be the D (5 bases). The V end lost 8 bases, the J end lost 4 bases, and 16 bases lay between the germline ends. CDR1 is MDHEN, CDR2 SYDVKM, per germline. CDR3 length equals 14 residues. CDR3 sequence reads: CASGKNRQPDTQYF. DNA of the CDR3: TGTGCCAGCGGGAAAAACCGACAGCCAGATACGCAGTATTTT.

This clone occurred once. CDR3 in DNA: TGTGCCAGCAGCTCCCTTCGGGATTCCTCCTACGAGCAGTACTTC. The encoded protein is CASSSLRDSSYEQYF. The chain carries TRBV11-2 and TRBJ2-7; D perhaps matches TRBD2 (5 bases). Germline V gives CDR1 SGHAT, CDR2 FQNNGV. The CDR3 loop spans 15 amino acids. V was pared by 4 bases and J by 0 bases, with 13 bases between.

V is TRBV5-4 and J is TRBJ2-5, with 10 bases aligning to TRBD2. Judging by the DNA end, TRBJ2-7 fits better; the J call may be wrong. Germline-derived CDR1 and CDR2 are SGHNT and YYREEE (reference sequence). This CDR3 has 15 amino acids. The CDR3 is CASSFGTSEGGEQYF. CDR3 nucleotides: TGTGCCAGCAGCTTTGGGACTAGCGAAGGTGGCGAGCAGTACTTC.

The chain has TRBV19 and TRBJ1-1, with 8 positions matching TRBD1. This CDR3 region has 14 residues. Per germline, CDR1 LNHDA and CDR2 SQIVND (reference sequence). The junction had 4 bases not matched to a gene; V was cut back by 7 bases and J by 0 bases. The CDR3 DNA is TGTGCCAGTACCCGGACAGGGATGAACACTGAAGCTTTCTTT. This gives the protein CASTRTGMNTEAFF.

This clone appeared a single time. The chain is built from TRBV7-5 and TRBJ2-1; the table's D call of TRBD2 was not tested on the DNA. TRBV7-5 constitutes a pseudogene. The CDR3 consists of 16 residues. In nucleotides, the CDR3 is TGTGTCAGAAGCTTATTAGCCCTAGCGGGTCTCAATGAGCAGTTCTTC. Its translation: CVRSLLALAGLNEQFF.

This sequence joins TRBV5-6 and TRBJ2-4; 7 bases fit TRBD1. Germline trimming cut 3 bases from V and 1 base from J; bases unmatched to any gene: 10. The CDR3 is 17 residues long. Germline CDR1 SGHDT, CDR2 YYEEEE. The DNA for the CDR3 is TGTGCCAGCAGCTACAACAGGGGCCAGGGGGCCAAAAACATTCAGTACTTC. It translates to CASSYNRGQGAKNIQYF. The variable domain in full, completed from reference TRBV5-6 and TRBJ2-4, reads DAGVTQSPTHLIKTRGQQVTLRCSPKSGHDTVSWYQQALGQGPQFIFQYYEEEERQRGNFPDRFSGHQFPNYSSELNVNALLLGDSALYLCASSYNRGQGAKNIQYFGAGTRLSVL.